This passage covers 26 T cell receptor beta chains from one sample sequenced in a study of cytomegalovirus exposure and HLA in healthy donors. This PCR relied on a set of 60 Vbeta primers and 13 Jbeta primers. Data came from immunoSEQ multiplex PCR; TCRdb stores just in-frame clones and leaves some out. Of 150,000 to 180,000 clones listed, 65% to 80% are singletons. Sequencing input: PBMCs. These receptors were collected from a man aged 18 to 30 in good health and CMV-seronegative.

About this clone: One junction end does not reproduce the germline sequence, and a read error may be involved. V and J are TRBV2 and TRBJ2-6; no definite D call. This CDR3 region has 12 residues. Germline lookup yields CDR1 SNHLY and CDR2 FYNNEI. CDR3 protein: CASPFGANGLTF. DNA of the CDR3: TGTGCCAGCCCCTTCGGAGCCAACGGCCTGACTTTC.

The CDR3 bases are TGTGCCAGCAGTTTGCAGGGGTGGGAGCAGTACGTC. Its protein product is CASSLQGWEQYV. The chain employs TRBV28 and TRBJ2-7; possible D gene TRBD1, 6 bases. Germline values: CDR1 MDHEN, CDR2 SYDVKM. The CDR3 spans 12 residues. V dropped 3 bases and J dropped 7 bases, with 10 bases sitting between them.

This clone was counted once. The chain recombines TRBV18 with TRBJ1-5, with 7 bases aligning to TRBD1. The CDR3 totals 16 residues. Germline lookup yields CDR1 KGHSH and CDR2 LQKENI. V shed 4 bases and J 5 bases; nucleotides not matched to a gene: 11. CDR3 nucleotides: TGTGCCAGCTCACTTGGCGCCGGACAGGCCGATCAGCCCCAGCATTTT. It codes for CASSLGAGQADQPQHF.

The chain uses TRBV7-2 and TRBJ2-7; D is possibly TRBD1 (5 bases). Trimming removed 4 bases at V and 2 bases at J, with 18 bases between. The CDR3 loop spans 16 amino acids. Germline V gene lookup returns CDR1 SGHTA and CDR2 FQGNSA. This CDR3 is CASSSEVAGRTYEQYF. The DNA for the CDR3 is TGTGCCAGCAGCTCCGAGGTGGCAGGGCGAACCTACGAGCAGTACTTC. Full variable domain (remainder filled in from reference TRBV7-2 and TRBJ2-7): GAGVSQSPSNKVTEKGKDVELRCDPISGHTALYWYRQSLGQGLEFLIYFQGNSAPDKSGLPSDRFSAERTGGSVSTLTIQRTQQEDSAVYLCASSSEVAGRTYEQYFGPGTRLTVT.

This chain uses TRBV2 with TRBJ2-1; 10 nucleotides line up with TRBD2. V shed 8 bases and J 2 bases; nucleotides not matched to a gene: 3. Germline values: CDR1 SNHLY, CDR2 FYNNEI. This CDR3 region has 14 residues. The CDR3 protein is CASHSGGTYNEQFF. CDR3 sequence (DNA): TGTGCCAGCCATAGCGGGGGGACCTACAATGAGCAGTTCTTC.

V gene TRBV6-4 combines with J gene TRBJ2-3; 10 positions match TRBD1. Germline V gives CDR1 MRHNA, CDR2 SNTAGT. The V gene end was trimmed by 5 bases and the J gene end by 4 bases; junction bases not matched to a gene: 6. The CDR3 spans 15 residues. CDR3 sequence (DNA): TGTGCCAGCAGTAGACAGGGGGCAGCTTCAGATACGCAGTATTTT. Its protein product is CASSRQGAASDTQYF.

The chain links TRBV5-6 to TRBJ1-6, with 9 bases lining up with TRBD1. Losses at the gene ends were 0 bases for V and 19 bases for J; bases not matched to a gene: 8. The CDR3 runs 13 residues. Germline CDR1 reads SGHDT; CDR2 reads YYEEEE. CDR3 amino acids: CASSLGGTGNFHF. The CDR3 DNA reads as TGTGCCAGCAGCTTGGGAGGGACAGGGAATTTTCACTTT.

The chain links TRBV6-5 to TRBJ1-3, with no clear D. Trimming removed 0 bases from V and 0 bases from J, with 6 bases in between. The CDR3 runs to 15 residues. From germline, CDR1 is MNHEY and CDR2 SVGAGI. Written as DNA, the CDR3 is TGTGCCAGCAGTTACTCGGCCAGCTCTGGAAACACCATATATTTT. This translates into CASSYSASSGNTIYF.

CDR3 region: CASSLGRGRGIWGTEAFF. CDR3 nucleotides: TGTGCCAGCAGCTTAGGTAGGGGCAGGGGAATCTGGGGCACTGAAGCTTTCTTT. This chain links TRBV7-6 with TRBJ1-1; D is possibly TRBD1 (6 bases). This CDR3 contains 18 residues. Per germline, CDR1 SGHVS and CDR2 FNYEAQ. V was trimmed by 1 base and J by 4 bases, leaving 22 bases between them.

The sample holds a few counts of this clone. The chain combines TRBV30 with TRBJ1-1; tentative D call: TRBD1 (5 bases). Germline V gene sequence: CDR1 GTSNPN, CDR2 SVGIG (reference sequence). Trimming took off 3 bases at V and 3 bases at J, with 20 bases between the two ends. This CDR3 contains 16 residues. The CDR3 DNA sequence: TGTGCCTGGAGAGACGGACGACAGCCCGAATACACTGAAGCTTTCTTT. Translated: CAWRDGRQPEYTEAFF.

This chain links TRBV7-9 with TRBJ1-6; perhaps TRBD1 as D (5 bases). Germline V gene data show CDR1 as SEHNR and CDR2 as FQNEAQ (reference sequence). The CDR3 consists of 15 residues. The V end lost 4 bases, the J end lost 7 bases, and 14 bases lay between the germline ends. CDR3 sequence: CASSYYYRGNSPLHF. The CDR3 DNA sequence: TGTGCCAGCAGCTACTACTATCGGGGGAATTCACCCCTCCACTTT.

The V and J genes are TRBV5-6 and TRBJ2-1; 10 bases line up with TRBD2. Germline V lookup: CDR1 SGHDT, CDR2 YYEEEE. The ends lost 3 bases at V and 3 bases at J; junction bases unmatched: 6. The CDR3 runs to 16 residues. The CDR3 region has the DNA TGTGCCAGCAGCTCCTTAGCGGGGGGCGGCTACAATGAGCAGTTCTTC. This sequence encodes CASSSLAGGGYNEQFF.

The chain uses TRBV27 and TRBJ1-4; D not certain. CDR3 length: 15 amino acids. V was trimmed by 3 bases and J by 4 bases, leaving 12 bases between them. Germline V gene data show CDR1 as MNHEY and CDR2 as SMNVEV (reference sequence). The CDR3 DNA reads TGTGCCAGCAGTTTTTTAACGGGTCTTAATGAAAAACTGTTTTTT. It specifies CASSFLTGLNEKLFF.

The CDR3 DNA reads TGTGCCAGCAGCCAAGAGAGGAACTATGGCTACACCTTC. Encoded protein: CASSQERNYGYTF. The chain carries TRBV4-2 and TRBJ1-2; D remains unclear. The V end was cut by 0 bases, the J end by 2 bases, with 4 bases between. This CDR3 spans 13 amino acids. Germline CDR1 is LGHNA and CDR2 is YNFKEQ.

The chain uses TRBV18 and TRBJ1-3; D is perhaps TRBD1 (6 bases). There are 15 residues in the CDR3. V lost 0 bases and J 4 bases, leaving 10 bases between the germline ends. From germline, CDR1 is KGHSH and CDR2 LQKENI. The CDR3 here is CASSPPGTPGNTIYF. For the CDR3, the DNA is TGTGCCAGCTCACCACCCGGGACACCGGGAAACACCATATATTTT.

V usage is TRBV9 and J usage is TRBJ2-5, with D perhaps TRBD1 (5 bases). The CDR3 consists of 15 residues. Germline CDR1 and CDR2: SGDLS and YYNGEE. The V and J ends lost 0 bases and 1 base respectively, with 10 bases between them. CDR3 region: CASSVGWGSQETQYF. DNA of the CDR3: TGTGCCAGCAGCGTAGGATGGGGCAGCCAAGAGACCCAGTACTTC.

V is TRBV28 and J is TRBJ1-3; D call uncertain. V was pared by 4 bases and J by 0 bases, with 7 bases between. There are 14 residues in the CDR3. Germline V gene lookup returns CDR1 MDHEN and CDR2 SYDVKM. The CDR3 DNA reads TGTGCCAGCAGTTCGGGTAGCTCTGGAAACACCATATATTTT. Amino acid sequence: CASSSGSSGNTIYF.

This clone was seen a handful of times. V and J are TRBV30 and TRBJ2-5; 7 bases fit TRBD1. The CDR3 sequence is 13 residues long. V shed 5 bases and J 5 bases; nucleotides not matched to a gene: 8. The V gene's germline CDR1 is GTSNPN and CDR2 SVGIG (reference sequence). DNA of the CDR3: TGTGCCTGGGGACCGGGACAGAGGGAGACCCAGTACTTC. Translation: CAWGPGQRETQYF.

This clone appeared once. This sequence joins TRBV19 and TRBJ2-7, with D possibly matching TRBD1 (6 bases). The V end lost 7 bases, the J end lost 0 bases, and 10 bases lay between the germline ends. Germline V CDR1 and CDR2: LNHDA, SQIVND (reference sequence). CDR3 size: 13 residues. CDR3 sequence: CASKGQVSYEQYF. CDR3 nucleotide sequence: TGTGCCAGTAAGGGACAAGTCTCCTACGAGCAGTACTTC.

The chain combines TRBV19 with TRBJ2-7, with TRBD2 matching over 10 bases. The CDR3 spans 14 residues. Germline CDR1 and CDR2: LNHDA and SQIVND (reference sequence). The V gene end was trimmed by 8 bases and the J gene end by 4 bases; junction bases not matched to a gene: 8. The CDR3 bases are TGTGCCAGTCAAAGCGGGGGGGGTAATTACGAGCAGTACTTC. Amino acid sequence: CASQSGGGNYEQYF.

This chain joins TRBV5-1 and TRBJ2-6; the D is unclear. The CDR3 extends over 15 amino acids. V was clipped by 4 bases and J by 0 bases, with 8 bases between them. In germline, CDR1 is SGHRS, CDR2 YFSETQ. CDR3 sequence (DNA): TGCGCCAGCAGCCCGACAATCTCTGGGGCCAACGTCCTGACTTTC. It translates to CASSPTISGANVLTF.

CDR3 sequence (DNA): TGTGCCGCCGGGCGGAACAGGTTCACAGATACGCAGTATTTT. Protein: CAAGRNRFTDTQYF. V and J are TRBV10-3 and TRBJ2-3; TRBD1 might be the D (5 bases). The CDR3 consists of 14 residues. CDR1 and CDR2 (germline): ENHRY, SYGVKD. With 11 bases removed from V and 2 bases from J, the gap between germline ends came to 17 bases.

This clone was detected once. The chain has TRBV18 and TRBJ1-5; 10 positions agree with TRBD1. The CDR3 length is 16 residues. Germline CDR1 is KGHSH and CDR2 is LQKENI. V lost 2 bases, J lost 5 bases, and 6 bases stayed unmatched. The CDR3 sequence: CASSPWDRGPYQPQHF. The CDR3 nucleotides are TGTGCCAGCTCACCATGGGACAGGGGCCCTTATCAGCCCCAGCATTTT.

The chain employs TRBV6-5 and TRBJ2-3, with D perhaps matching TRBD2 (5 bases). CDR3 length: 14 residues. Trimming left V 5 bases short and J 6 bases short, with 15 bases between. The germline V gene encodes CDR1 MNHEY and CDR2 SVGAGI. The CDR3 sequence is CASSPGLLPDTQYF. In DNA, the CDR3 is TGTGCCAGCAGTCCCGGACTCCTGCCGGATACGCAGTATTTT.

The rearrangement links TRBV4-3 to TRBJ1-1; D gene ambiguous. Per germline, CDR1 LGHNA and CDR2 YSLEER. This CDR3 is built from 14 residues. Trimming cost V 0 bases and J 10 bases, with 15 bases left between them. CDR3 nucleotide sequence: TGCGCCAGCAGCCAAGAATCCAGCTTAACGGGAGCTTTCTTT. It translates to CASSQESSLTGAFF.

The genes are TRBV4-1 and TRBJ2-1; D might be TRBD1 (6 bases). Looked up from germline, CDR1 is MGHRA and CDR2 is YSYEKL. This CDR3 comprises 11 residues. The V end lost 4 bases, the J end lost 10 bases, and 8 bases lay between the germline ends. This chain's CDR3 is CASSPGQEQFF. CDR3 coding DNA: TGCGCCAGCAGCCCCGGACAGGAGCAGTTCTTC.